The T cell receptor beta chain described here comes from a study of blood T cell repertoires in COVID-19. Overall study context: From the United States, Italy and Spain came samples of acute and convalescent COVID-19.

With respect to this clone: Other DNA variants within this sample encode the same CDR3.

The CDR3 contains 15 residues. Trimming removed 0 bases from V and 6 bases from J; junction bases left unmatched: 2. Germline V gives CDR1 SGHRS, CDR2 YFSETQ. The authors' processing: Nucleated cell counts were estimated from reference gene primer amplification. The repertoire was sequenced with immunoSEQ multiplex PCR; TCRdb's copy has only in-frame clones and lacks some. That table is the source of V, J and clone size, and D and trimming were worked out from the DNA. The data show about 260,000 clones, with around 86% seen just once and about 1.6% held by the top ten. The sequence came from a woman aged 40-49 years who had recovered from COVID-19. V and J are TRBV5-1 and TRBJ1-5, with 11 positions matching TRBD1. Source material: peripheral blood. The DNA of the CDR3 is TGCGCCAGCAGCTTGGCTGGGACAGGGGGTCAGCCCCAGCATTTT. This translates into CASSLAGTGGQPQHF.